This TCR beta chain was identified in a study of T cell repertoires in cytomegalovirus infection. As for the study in general: Epitope selection comprised recently identified HLA-C-restricted CMV epitopes and well-studied HLA-B-restricted CMV epitopes. Signatures in public TCR beta sequences pointed to both CMV infection and matching HLA type.

Study-level points and caveats: Cumulative frequency (of public TCR beta family members) identified carriers of CMV plus the relevant HLA.

Germline values: CDR1 MDHEN, CDR2 SYDVKM. This CDR3 comprises 16 residues. Deletions cut 2 bases from V and 0 bases from J, with 8 bases between. This clonotype was seen a few times. Its specificity is not known. MiXCR, applied by TCRdb to the reads, yields one record per CDR3 protein. In the table there are roughly 78,000 distinct CDR3 sequences, roughly 39% of which are singletons. The genes are TRBV28 and TRBJ2-6; D remains unclear. The source was CD8+ T cells from cultured PBMCs, collected from culture after CMV antigen stimulation. The sequence came from a human donor in good health (CMV status not recorded). Some clones in this sample may be carry-over from other donors' samples. The chain's CDR3 is CASSLPADSGANVLTF. The DNA for the CDR3 is TGTGCCAGCAGTTTACCGGCAGACTCTGGGGCCAACGTCCTGACTTTC.